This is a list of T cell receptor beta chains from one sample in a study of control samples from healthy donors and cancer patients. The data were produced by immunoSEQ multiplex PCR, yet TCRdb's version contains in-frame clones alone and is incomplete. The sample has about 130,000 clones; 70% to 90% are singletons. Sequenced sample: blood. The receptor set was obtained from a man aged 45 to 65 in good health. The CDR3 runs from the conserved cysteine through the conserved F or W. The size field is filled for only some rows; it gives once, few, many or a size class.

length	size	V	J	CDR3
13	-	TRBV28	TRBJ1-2	CASRNPYNYGYTF
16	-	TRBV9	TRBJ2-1	CASSDDSGRSYNEQFF
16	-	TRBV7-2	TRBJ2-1	CASSLTPRKSYNEQFF
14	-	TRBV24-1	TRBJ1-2	CATSDTGKDYGYTF
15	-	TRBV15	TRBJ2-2	CATSLSGGYTGELFF
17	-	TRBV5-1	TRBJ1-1	CASSLETGGEMNTEAFF
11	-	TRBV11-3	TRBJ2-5	CASSPGQGQYF
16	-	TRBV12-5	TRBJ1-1	CASGLARWTVNTEAFF
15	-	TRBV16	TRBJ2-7	CASSQWGQGVNEQYF
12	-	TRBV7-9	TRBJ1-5	CASSLEAGKQVF
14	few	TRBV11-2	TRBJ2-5	CASSLVEGQETQYF
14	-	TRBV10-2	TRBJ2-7	CASRDGTGGYEQYF
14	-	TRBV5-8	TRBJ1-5	CASSPWSSNQPQHF
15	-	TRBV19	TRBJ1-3	CASSIRRDSGNTIYF
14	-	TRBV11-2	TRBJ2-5	CASSTWTEQETQYF
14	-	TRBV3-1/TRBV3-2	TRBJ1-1	CASSYLGMRSEAFF
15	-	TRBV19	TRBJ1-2	CASSITGQGGYGYTF
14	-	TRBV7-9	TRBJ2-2	CASSLDQITGELFF
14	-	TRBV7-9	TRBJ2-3	CASSATGRTDTQYF
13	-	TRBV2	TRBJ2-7	CASLRDSPYEQYF
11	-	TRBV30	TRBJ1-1	CAWSYRGEAFF
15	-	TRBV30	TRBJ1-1	CAWSRPNREFTEAFF
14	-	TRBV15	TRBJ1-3	CATSRDLSGNTIYF
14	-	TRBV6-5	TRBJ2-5	CASSKLGLSETQYF
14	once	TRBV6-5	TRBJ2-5	CASSYAVKQETQYF
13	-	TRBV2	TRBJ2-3	CASRGTSIDTQYF